These 18 T cell receptor beta chains originate from one sample sequenced in a study of OX40 agonist ivuxolimab in advanced cancers. Some clones are missing from TCRdb's copy, which holds only in-frame ones; the method was immunoSEQ multiplex PCR. Of 77,000 or so clones detected, around 90% appear once; the ten largest clones hold about 1.8%. This specimen consisted of CD4+ or CD8+ T cells sorted from blood, obtained in a trial of the OX40 agonist ivuxolimab. All receptors derive from an adult with an advanced solid tumor such as melanoma, head and neck, liver or kidney cancer.

J is TRBJ1-1 and V is TRBV5-4; D might be TRBD1 (5 bases). Germline CDR1 SGHNT, CDR2 YYREEE (reference sequence). The V and J ends lost 0 bases and 5 bases respectively, with 8 bases between them. The CDR3 covers 13 residues. The DNA of the CDR3 is TGTGCCAGCAGCTTGGCGGGGCGGACTGAAGCTTTCTTT. This encodes CASSLAGRTEAFF.

The genes are TRBV28 and TRBJ2-7, with 7 bases matching TRBD2. The CDR3 is 13 residues long. The germline gives CDR1 MDHEN, CDR2 SYDVKM. Trimming removed 7 bases from V and 3 bases from J; junction bases left unmatched: 6. For the CDR3, the DNA is TGTGCCAGCAAGTCGGGAGGATTCTACGAGCAGTACTTC. This codes for CASKSGGFYEQYF.

The genes are TRBV28 and TRBJ1-2; D gene uncertain. CDR1 is MDHEN, CDR2 SYDVKM, per germline. The V end was cut by 6 bases, the J end by 9 bases, with 14 bases between. The CDR3 runs to 12 residues. In nucleotides, the CDR3 is TGTGCCAGCAGCCTTAGTAGGGTGCGCTACACCTTC. Its protein product is CASSLSRVRYTF.

The genes are TRBV28 and TRBJ1-2; tentatively, D is TRBD1 (6 bases). This CDR3 comprises 15 residues. Deletions cut 6 bases from V and 4 bases from J, with 18 bases between. Germline lookup yields CDR1 MDHEN and CDR2 SYDVKM. In DNA, the CDR3 is TGTGCCAGCAGGCCCTCGGCAGCCAGGGGCTATGGCTACACCTTC. This gives the protein CASRPSAARGYGYTF.

The chain is built from TRBV9 and TRBJ1-1, with D maybe TRBD1 (6 bases). Germline values: CDR1 SGDLS, CDR2 YYNGEE. Trimming removed 0 bases at V and 3 bases at J, with 15 bases between. The CDR3 spans 16 residues. CDR3 protein: CASSVAGGGGDTEAFF. The DNA of the CDR3 is TGTGCCAGCAGCGTAGCGGGGGGAGGGGGAGACACTGAAGCTTTCTTT.

This sequence joins TRBV29-1 and TRBJ2-7; D is ambiguous. The CDR3 runs 12 residues. Between the trimmed V and J ends, which lost 1 base and 4 bases, there was a span of 8 bases. CDR1 and CDR2 from the germline V gene are SQVTM and ANQGSEA. The CDR3 bases are TGCAGCGTTGAAGTTGGGGTGTACGAGCAGTACTTC. This translates into CSVEVGVYEQYF.

The chain links TRBV5-1 to TRBJ1-1; D remains ambiguous. V gave up 0 bases and J gave up 4 bases, with 10 bases separating them. Germline CDR1 and CDR2: SGHRS and YFSETQ. The length of the CDR3 is 14 residues. The CDR3 DNA reads as TGCGCCAGCAGCTTGGAGCGAGTCGGCACTGAAGCTTTCTTT. As protein: CASSLERVGTEAFF.

The V and J genes are TRBV9 and TRBJ2-1; 11 nucleotides match TRBD2. The CDR3 spans 15 residues. The V and J ends lost 0 bases and 5 bases, in that order; junction bases with no gene match: 1. Germline V gene sequence: CDR1 SGDLS, CDR2 YYNGEE. The DNA for the CDR3 is TGTGCCAGCAGCGTAGTGACTAGCGGGGACAATGAGCAGTTCTTC. This sequence encodes CASSVVTSGDNEQFF.

This clone was recorded once. This sequence joins TRBV2 and TRBJ2-2, with 8 bases identical to TRBD2. This CDR3 region has 15 residues. J gave up 5 bases and V 5 bases, and 7 bases lay outside the gene matches. CDR1 and CDR2 from the germline V gene are SNHLY and FYNNEI. The CDR3 protein is CASSPTSDGTGELFF. The CDR3 bases are TGTGCCAGCAGTCCGACTAGCGATGGGACCGGGGAGCTGTTTTTT.

The chain has TRBV12-1 and TRBJ2-7. TRBV12-1 is labeled a pseudogene. The CDR3 consists of 14 residues. CDR3 coding DNA: TGTGCCAGCATCTCCAACATTGAGTTTTTCGAGCAGTACTTC. It translates to CASISNIEFFEQYF.

The J gene is TRBJ2-1, the V gene TRBV21-1; the D call TRBD1 from the table was never checked on the DNA. TRBV21-1 is recorded as a pseudogene. CDR3 length equals 18 residues. CDR3 region: CASLEAHYRDRTYNEQFF. The CDR3, as DNA: TGTGCCAGCCTCGAAGCTCACTACCGGGACAGAACTTACAATGAGCAGTTCTTC.

This chain uses TRBV6-5 with TRBJ2-3, with 7 bases fitting TRBD1. J gave up 2 bases and V 6 bases, and 5 bases lay outside the gene matches. CDR1 MNHEY and CDR2 SVGAGI come from the germline V gene. This CDR3 contains 14 residues. The CDR3 coding sequence is TGTGCCAGCAGCCGGGACAGCTTCACAGATACGCAGTATTTT. Amino acids: CASSRDSFTDTQYF.

The V and J genes are TRBV6-6 and TRBJ2-7; possibly TRBD1 or TRBD2 for D (6 bases each). There are 16 residues in the CDR3. The V and J ends lost 5 bases and 4 bases respectively, with 21 bases between them. Germline V gives CDR1 MNHNY, CDR2 SVGAGI (reference sequence). The CDR3 loop is CASSPPGALGVYEQYF. DNA of the CDR3: TGTGCCAGCAGTCCCCCGGGGGCCCTGGGGGTTTACGAGCAGTACTTC.

The genes are TRBV28 and TRBJ2-2; 8 bases agree with TRBD2. Germline CDR1 MDHEN, CDR2 SYDVKM. V was pared by 5 bases and J by 4 bases, with 12 bases of the junction left unmatched. This CDR3 has 17 residues. The CDR3 nucleotides read TGTGCCAGCAGTCGCCCGCCGGGACTAGTGATCACCGGGGAGCTGTTTTTT. Protein sequence: CASSRPPGLVITGELFF.

V gene TRBV7-2 combines with J gene TRBJ2-1; D gene uncertain. The V and J ends lost 1 base and 9 bases respectively, with 7 bases between them. CDR3 length: 12 amino acids. Germline V gene data show CDR1 as SGHTA and CDR2 as FQGNSA. CDR3 in amino acids: CASSLEVVEQFF. CDR3 nucleotides: TGTGCCAGCAGCTTAGAGGTAGTTGAGCAGTTCTTC.

The chain recombines TRBV6-6 with TRBJ1-1, with 7 bases that match TRBD1. The V gene end was trimmed by 2 bases and the J gene end by 5 bases; junction bases not matched to a gene: 5. Per germline, CDR1 MNHNY and CDR2 SVGAGI (reference sequence). This CDR3 contains 14 residues. The CDR3 DNA reads as TGTGCCAGCAGTTACCCAACAGGGGAAACTGAAGCTTTCTTT. Translation: CASSYPTGETEAFF.

V usage is TRBV7-2 and J usage is TRBJ2-5, with 11 nucleotides matching TRBD2. This CDR3 is 15 amino acids long. The V and J ends lost 3 bases and 3 bases, in that order; junction bases with no gene match: 3. The germline V gene encodes CDR1 SGHTA and CDR2 FQGNSA. The CDR3 bases are TGTGCCAGCAGCTTCCGACTAGCGGGAAAAGAGACCCAGTACTTC. It yields the protein CASSFRLAGKETQYF.

This chain uses TRBV4-1 with TRBJ1-1; possibly TRBD1 for D (6 bases). V was clipped by 7 bases and J by 2 bases, with 23 bases between them. Germline CDR1 and CDR2: MGHRA and YSYEKL. CDR3 size: 17 residues. CDR3 in amino acids: CASTEIPSNRANTEAFF. The CDR3 bases are TGCGCCAGCACCGAAATCCCTTCTAACAGGGCCAACACTGAAGCTTTCTTT.